These 2 T cell receptor beta chains came from one sample sequenced in a study of T cell changes during pregnancy in multiple sclerosis. TCRdb's table, derived via immunoSEQ multiplex PCR, lists solely in-frame clones and lacks some. This table holds some 97,000 clones, about 92% found once. The material was peripheral blood, obtained after pregnancy. The receptors were sampled from a female donor with multiple sclerosis, enrolled in a pregnancy study.

Details on this clone: At one end, the junction sequence differs from germline, possibly due to a read error. This rearrangement joins TRBV7-7 to TRBJ2-2; TRBD2 agrees at 11 bases. CDR3 length: 18 amino acids. Germline-derived CDR1 and CDR2 are SSHAT and FNYEAQ (reference sequence). In DNA, the CDR3 is TGTGCTAGCAGCTTAGCAGGGGGGACTAGCGGAAACACCGGGGAGCTGTTTTTT. Its translation: CASSLAGGTSGNTGELFF. The full variable domain, in which reference TRBV7-7 and TRBJ2-2 provide the parts outside the CDR3, is GAGVSQSPRYKVTKRGQDVTLRCDPISSHATLYWYQQALGQGPEFLTYFNYEAQPDKSGLPSDRFSAERPEGSISTLTIQRTEQRDSAMYRCASSLAGGTSGNTGELFFGEGSRLTVL.

The chain joins TRBV9 to TRBJ1-2; unclear D gene. V dropped 3 bases and J dropped 7 bases, with 16 bases sitting between them. The CDR3 is 14 residues long. Germline V gives CDR1 SGDLS, CDR2 YYNGEE. CDR3 DNA sequence: TGTGCCAGCAGCGCATCCGGGTCTAGTCCTGGCTACACCTTC. It yields the protein CASSASGSSPGYTF. Full variable domain (rest looked up from reference TRBV9 and TRBJ1-2): DSGVTQTPKHLITATGQRVTLRCSPRSGDLSVYWYQQSLDQGLQFLIQYYNGEERAKGNILERFSAQQFPDLHSELNLSSLELGDSALYFCASSASGSSPGYTFGSGTRLTVV.